This T cell receptor (beta chain) originates from a study of blood T cells in healthy people across ages (dated by TCRdb to about 2015). In the study overall: In model experiments, template switching captured roughly one uniquely barcoded TCR beta cDNA molecule for every two T cells. Using the same blood draw, the study looked at two additional independent replicas of 1 million unique cDNA reads for two donors, one aged 18 to 30 and the other aged 80 or older. Age-related changes in TCR beta repertoire diversity were measured in the study by deep sequencing normalized with unique cDNA molecular identifiers. Donors were grouped into four age groups: young (average approximately 15 years), middle-aged (39), aged (roughly 62) and long-lived (about 90). Donors of different ages were randomly distributed across sequencing lanes to avoid experimental bias. The research as a whole found: Compared with the aged group, more naive CD4+ T cells, fewer expanded clones and increased TCR diversity were shown by the long-lived group, suggesting age selection. Estimates of total diversity from one million sequenced T cells were regarded as lower bounds and underestimates. Since profiling was done on bulk unsorted PBMCs, naive and antigen-experienced compartments could not be conclusively compared. Donor CMV infection status was unknown, potentially confounding age-related changes in expanded clonotypes. Observed TCR beta diversity per million T cells fell roughly linearly with age, and a significant reduction was already apparent by age roughly 40. A strong correlation was found between observed TCR beta diversity and the percentage of naive T cells measured by flow cytometry.

This clonotype was seen at least ten times. Its antigen remains unidentified. No base quality information exists; no much larger clone differs at one position. Donors were 40 or so systemically healthy Caucasian individuals from Russia aged 6 to 90 years. Ten milliliters of peripheral blood were drawn from each donor into EDTA-treated Vacutainer tubes. Ficoll-Paque density-gradient centrifugation was used to isolate PBMCs, with at least 6 million per sample. Trizol reagent was used to extract total RNA from PBMCs, with at least 6 micrograms per sample. For every donor, flow cytometry on a PBMC aliquot measured the percentage of naive CD45RAhigh/CD27high T cells. The library came from 5' RACE. The data were produced on an Illumina HiSeq 2500. A second PCR of 7 to 11 cycles was performed with a sample-barcoded 5' primer and a J-beta primer mix. A template-switch 5' adaptor carrying 12 random nucleotides introduced a unique molecular identifier onto each TCR beta cDNA molecule. At least 2.5 million CDR3-containing paired-end reads were obtained from each sample. All of the RNA was converted into first-strand cDNA using the Mint cDNA synthesis kit, with a TRBC-specific oligonucleotide serving as the primer. Following uracil-DNA glycosylase treatment, all cDNA underwent a first 18-cycle PCR with the universal primers M1SS and BC2_uni_R. The study's own analysis went as follows. Normalization of each sample was performed by random selection of 1 million high-quality reads, each carrying a distinct molecular identifier. Instead of being binned into consensus sequences, reads that shared molecular identifiers were thrown out. MiTCR, with a Q25 quality threshold and the strictest error-elimination algorithm, was used for CDR3 identification, clonotype clustering and error correction. A nonparametric unseen species model with Euler transformation was used to estimate a lower bound on total TCR beta diversity. Using fastp trimming at Q25 and MiXCR clonotype assembly, TCRdb reanalyzed the public sequencing data and kept in-frame beta chains. Duplicate CDR3 protein sequences are folded into a single record with the most common DNA and genes. These V and J calls are TCRdb output, not the study's own analysis. For this sample the table gives about 1.7 million distinct CDR3 sequences, of which 28% were detected only once. Of the sample, less than 9.5% is held by the ten largest clones.

CDR1 SGHRS and CDR2 YFSETQ were looked up in the germline V gene. Trimming at the junction amounts to 0 bases on V and 5 bases on J, and the germline ends lie 14 bases apart. Including cysteine and phenylalanine, the CDR3 has 15 amino acids. The retained sequence is limited to the CDR3, 45 bases, with the frame set at the first base. The material sequenced was blood. The rearrangement combines TRBV5-1 with TRBJ2-5; TRBD2 might be the D gene, on 6 matching bases. The sequence was obtained from a woman in her twenties or thirties in good health. The CDR3 region reads CASSLADPSVETQYF. The nucleotide sequence is given as TGCGCCAGCAGCTTGGCCGATCCTAGCGTCGAGACCCAGTACTTC.